This T cell receptor beta chain was retrieved from a study of blood T cell repertoires in COVID-19. Study-level information: From the United States, Italy and Spain came samples of acute and convalescent COVID-19. PBMCs, B-cell-depleted T cells, or T cells provided the cDNA or gDNA that made up the material.

This CDR3 contains 12 residues. Germline V gene lookup returns CDR1 MNHEY and CDR2 SMNVEV (reference sequence). Trimming pared 3 bases from V and 5 bases from J, leaving 7 bases between. Study processing details: Cell counts per sample came from amplifying reference gene primers. TCRdb's copy holds only in-frame clones and misses some; the assay was immunoSEQ multiplex PCR. V and J calls and clone size are given by that table; D and trimming were obtained from the DNA. The sample yields 150,000 to 200,000 clones, around 81% seen once. This receptor was identified in a man in his 60s with active or convalescent COVID-19. V is TRBV27 and J is TRBJ2-5, with D possibly being TRBD2 (5 bases). The sample comprised peripheral blood. CDR3 loop: CASSFRGETQYF. In nucleotides, the CDR3 is TGTGCCAGCAGTTTCCGAGGGGAGACCCAGTACTTC.